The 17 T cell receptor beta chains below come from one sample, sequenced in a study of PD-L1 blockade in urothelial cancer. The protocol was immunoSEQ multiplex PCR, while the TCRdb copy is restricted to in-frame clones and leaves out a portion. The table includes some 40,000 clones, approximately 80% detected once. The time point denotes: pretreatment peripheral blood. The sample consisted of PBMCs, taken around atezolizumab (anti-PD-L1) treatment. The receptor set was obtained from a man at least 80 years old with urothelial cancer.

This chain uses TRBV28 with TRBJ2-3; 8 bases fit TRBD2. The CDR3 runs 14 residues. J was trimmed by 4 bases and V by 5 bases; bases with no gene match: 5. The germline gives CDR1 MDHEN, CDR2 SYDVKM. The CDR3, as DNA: TGTGCCAGCAGTCGAGCGGGAGATTCAGATACGCAGTATTTT. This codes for CASSRAGDSDTQYF.

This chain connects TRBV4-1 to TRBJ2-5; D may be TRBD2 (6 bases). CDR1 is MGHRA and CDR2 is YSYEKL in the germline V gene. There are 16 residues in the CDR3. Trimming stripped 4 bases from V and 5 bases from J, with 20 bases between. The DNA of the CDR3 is TGCGCCAGCAGCCCGGGTGGGGGGAGATGGATGGAGACCCAGTACTTC. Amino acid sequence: CASSPGGGRWMETQYF.

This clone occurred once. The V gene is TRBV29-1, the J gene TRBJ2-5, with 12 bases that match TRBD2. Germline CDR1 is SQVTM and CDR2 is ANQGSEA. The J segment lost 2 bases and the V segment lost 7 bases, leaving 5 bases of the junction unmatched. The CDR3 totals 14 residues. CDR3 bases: TGCAGCGGCCTAGCGGGAGGGTTTCAAGAGACCCAGTACTTC. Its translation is CSGLAGGFQETQYF.

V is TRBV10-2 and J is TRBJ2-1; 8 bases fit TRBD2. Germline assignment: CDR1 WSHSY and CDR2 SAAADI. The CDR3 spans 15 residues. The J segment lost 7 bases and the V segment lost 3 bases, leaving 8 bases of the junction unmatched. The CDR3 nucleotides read TGCGCCAGCAGTGAAAGCAGCGGGAGTTTGAATGAGCAGTTCTTC. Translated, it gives CASSESSGSLNEQFF.

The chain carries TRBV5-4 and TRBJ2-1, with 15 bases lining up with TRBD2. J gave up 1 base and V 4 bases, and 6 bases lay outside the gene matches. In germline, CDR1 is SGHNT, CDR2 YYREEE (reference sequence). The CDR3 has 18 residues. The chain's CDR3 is CASSPGLAGGRSYNEQFF. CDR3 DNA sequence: TGTGCCAGCAGCCCGGGACTAGCGGGAGGTCGGTCCTACAATGAGCAGTTCTTC.

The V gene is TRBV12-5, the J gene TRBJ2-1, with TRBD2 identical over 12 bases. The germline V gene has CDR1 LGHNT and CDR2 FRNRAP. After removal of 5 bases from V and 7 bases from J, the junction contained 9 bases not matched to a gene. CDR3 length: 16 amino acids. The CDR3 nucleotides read TGTGCTAGTGGTCTAAGACTAGCGGGAGTTCGGAATGAGCAGTTCTTC. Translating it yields CASGLRLAGVRNEQFF. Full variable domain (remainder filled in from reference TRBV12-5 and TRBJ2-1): DARVTQTPRHKVTEMGQEVTMRCQPILGHNTVFWYRQTMMQGLELLAYFRNRAPLDDSGMPKDRFSAEMPDATLATLKIQPSEPRDSAVYFCASGLRLAGVRNEQFFGPGTRLTVL.

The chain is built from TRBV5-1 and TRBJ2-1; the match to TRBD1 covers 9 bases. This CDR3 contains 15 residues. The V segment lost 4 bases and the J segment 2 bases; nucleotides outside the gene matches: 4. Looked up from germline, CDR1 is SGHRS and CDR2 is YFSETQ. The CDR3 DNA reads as TGCGCCAGCAGCCTGGGACAGGGAACCTACAATGAGCAGTTCTTC. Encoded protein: CASSLGQGTYNEQFF.

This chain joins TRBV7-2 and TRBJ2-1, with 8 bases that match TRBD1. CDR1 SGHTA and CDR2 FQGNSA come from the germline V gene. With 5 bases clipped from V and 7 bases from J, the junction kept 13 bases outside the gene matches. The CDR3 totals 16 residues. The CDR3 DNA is TGTGCCAGCAGCCCGAGGACAGGGTTCCAATTAAATGAGCAGTTCTTC. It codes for CASSPRTGFQLNEQFF.

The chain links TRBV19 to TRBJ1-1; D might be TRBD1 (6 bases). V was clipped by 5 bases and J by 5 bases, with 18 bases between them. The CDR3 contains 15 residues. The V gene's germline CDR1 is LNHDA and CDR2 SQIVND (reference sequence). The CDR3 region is CASSYWGGRRTEAFF. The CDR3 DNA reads TGTGCCAGTAGTTACTGGGGGGGGCGGAGGACTGAAGCTTTCTTT.

The CDR3 nucleotides read TGTGCCAGCTCACCGGCCGGGGATTCGCCTTATGGCTACACCTTC. This sequence encodes CASSPAGDSPYGYTF. This sequence joins TRBV18 and TRBJ1-2; no definite D call. The CDR3 runs 15 residues. V lost 3 bases to trimming and J lost 5 bases, with 16 bases between them. Germline CDR1 KGHSH, CDR2 LQKENI.

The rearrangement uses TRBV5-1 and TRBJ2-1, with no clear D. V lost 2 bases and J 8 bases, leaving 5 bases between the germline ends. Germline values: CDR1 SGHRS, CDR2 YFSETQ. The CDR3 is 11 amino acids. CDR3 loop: CASSLYYEQFF. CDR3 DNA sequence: TGCGCCAGCAGCTTATACTATGAGCAGTTCTTC. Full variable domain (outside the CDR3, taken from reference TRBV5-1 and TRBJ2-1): KAGVTQTPRYLIKTRGQQVTLSCSPISGHRSVSWYQQTPGQGLQFLFEYFSETQRNKGNFPGRFSGRQFSNSRSEMNVSTLELGDSALYLCASSLYYEQFFGPGTRLTVL.

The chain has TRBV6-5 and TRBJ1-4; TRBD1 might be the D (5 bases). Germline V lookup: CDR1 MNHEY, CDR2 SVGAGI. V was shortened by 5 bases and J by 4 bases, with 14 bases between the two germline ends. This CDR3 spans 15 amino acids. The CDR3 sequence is CASSRQLRLNEKLFF. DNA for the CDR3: TGTGCCAGCAGTCGACAGTTACGCCTTAATGAAAAACTGTTTTTT.

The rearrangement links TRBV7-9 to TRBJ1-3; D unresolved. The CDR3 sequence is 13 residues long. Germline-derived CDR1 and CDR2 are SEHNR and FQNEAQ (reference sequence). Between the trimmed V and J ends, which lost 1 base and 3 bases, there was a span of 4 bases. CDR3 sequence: CASSLDIGNTIYF. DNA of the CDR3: TGTGCCAGCAGCTTAGACATTGGAAACACCATATATTTT.

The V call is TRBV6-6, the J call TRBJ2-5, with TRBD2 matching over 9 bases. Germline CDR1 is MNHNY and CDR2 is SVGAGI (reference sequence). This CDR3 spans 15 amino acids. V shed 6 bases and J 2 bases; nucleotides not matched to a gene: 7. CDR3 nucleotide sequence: TGTGCCAGCAGGCCCGGGACTAGCAAACAAGAGACCCAGTACTTC. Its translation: CASRPGTSKQETQYF.

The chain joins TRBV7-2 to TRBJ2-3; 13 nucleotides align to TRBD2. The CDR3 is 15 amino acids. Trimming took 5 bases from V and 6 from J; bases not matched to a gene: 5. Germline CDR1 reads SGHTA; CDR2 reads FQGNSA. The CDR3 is CASSRTSGSSDTQYF. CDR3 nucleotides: TGTGCCAGCAGCCGGACTAGCGGGAGTTCCGATACGCAGTATTTT. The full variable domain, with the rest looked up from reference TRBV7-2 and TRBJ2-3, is GAGVSQSPSNKVTEKGKDVELRCDPISGHTALYWYRQSLGQGLEFLIYFQGNSAPDKSGLPSDRFSAERTGGSVSTLTIQRTQQEDSAVYLCASSRTSGSSDTQYFGPGTRLTVL.

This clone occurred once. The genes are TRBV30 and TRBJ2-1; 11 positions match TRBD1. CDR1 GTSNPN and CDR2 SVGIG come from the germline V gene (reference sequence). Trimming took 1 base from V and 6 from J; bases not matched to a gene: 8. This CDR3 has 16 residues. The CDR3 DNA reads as TGTGCCTGGAGTGAGTGGGCCGGGACAGGGGGCAATGAGCAGTTCTTC. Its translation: CAWSEWAGTGGNEQFF.

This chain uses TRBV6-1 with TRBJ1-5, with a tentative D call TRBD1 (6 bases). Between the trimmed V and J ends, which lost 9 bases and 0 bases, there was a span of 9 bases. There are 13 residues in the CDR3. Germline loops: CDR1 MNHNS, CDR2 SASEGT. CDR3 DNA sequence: TGTGCCAGTTGGACAGATAGCAATCAGCCCCAGCATTTT. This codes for CASWTDSNQPQHF.